The 30 T cell receptor beta chains presented below share a single source sample, sequenced in a study of T cells in Graves' hyperthyroidism and ophthalmopathy. From RNA transcripts, TCR beta CDR3 regions were amplified. The study used the HTBI primer set for a first-round RT-PCR of the TCR CDR3. TCRdb re-analysed the multiplex PCR reads in MiXCR, keeping a single row per CDR3 protein. The data contain some 600,000 distinct CDR3 sequences, 35% to 55% of them singletons. The sample taken for sequencing was peripheral blood or thyroid tissue (not recorded which). The receptors here all came from a woman aged 18-29 years with Graves' hyperthyroidism.

The V gene is TRBV29-1, the J gene TRBJ1-5; D unclear. The CDR3 covers 12 residues. Deletions cut 1 base from V and 11 bases from J, with 12 bases between. CDR1 is SQVTM and CDR2 is ANQGSEA in the germline V gene. This chain's CDR3 is CSVEAREETQHF. CDR3 sequence (DNA): TGCAGCGTTGAAGCGAGGGAAGAGACCCAGCATTTT.

V is TRBV10-3 and J is TRBJ1-5; 10 bases are shared with TRBD1. V lost 10 bases to trimming and J lost 6 bases; unmatched junction nucleotides: 9. The germline gives CDR1 ENHRY, CDR2 SYGVKD. CDR3 length: 14 residues. The CDR3 nucleotides read TGTGCCAGCAGATCCGGGACAGGGGTTCAGCCCCAGCATTTT. As protein: CASRSGTGVQPQHF.

This clonotype was counted a single time. V and J are TRBV25-1 and TRBJ1-6; 9 nucleotides match TRBD1. The CDR3 has 15 residues. V lost 2 bases and J lost 8; bases outside the gene matches: 4. Germline lookup yields CDR1 MGHDK and CDR2 SYGVNS. DNA for the CDR3: TGTGCCAGCAGTGAACAAGGGACAGGGTATTCACCCCTCCACTTT. It yields the protein CASSEQGTGYSPLHF.

Regarding this clonotype: Germline is not matched at one junction end, which may reflect a read error. The rearrangement links TRBV10-3 to TRBJ1-6; 8 positions agree with TRBD1. The germline V gene encodes CDR1 ENHRY and CDR2 SYGVKD. The length of the CDR3 is 14 residues. CDR3 DNA: TGTGCCAGCAGTGAAGGGACAGGCGAATCACCCCTCCACTTT. Amino acid sequence: CASSEGTGESPLHF.

The V call is TRBV20-1, the J call TRBJ1-5, with 7 bases lining up with TRBD1. V was clipped by 5 bases and J by 2 bases; unmatched bases: 6. The CDR3 is made up of 14 amino acids. In germline, CDR1 is DFQATT, CDR2 SNEGSKA (reference sequence). The CDR3 spells CSASTGLGNQPQHF. CDR3 nucleotides: TGCAGTGCTTCGACAGGGTTGGGCAATCAGCCCCAGCATTTT.

The V and J genes are TRBV20-1 and TRBJ2-5; 7 bases match TRBD2. The assigned J gene may be wrong: the sequence end matches TRBJ2-7 better. This CDR3 region has 14 residues. CDR1 is DFQATT, CDR2 SNEGSKA, per germline (reference sequence). CDR3 sequence (DNA): TGCAGTGCTAGAGATCGGCGGGAGAGGAACGAGCAGTACTTC. Its protein product is CSARDRRERNEQYF.

This clonotype was detected a few times. This chain joins TRBV29-1 and TRBJ1-1, with no clear D. CDR1 SQVTM and CDR2 ANQGSEA come from the germline V gene. The V and J ends lost 4 bases and 0 bases respectively, with 21 bases between them. This CDR3 is built from 17 residues. CDR3 amino acids: CSVVPYVWERMNTEAFF. The DNA for the CDR3 is TGCAGCGTTGTGCCCTATGTGTGGGAACGTATGAACACTGAAGCTTTCTTT.

Points on this clonotype: This may come from a read error, since a much larger clone is one base off. CDR3 DNA sequence: TGTGCCAGCATCCGGGACGGAGTACACGAGCAGTACTTC. It encodes CASIRDGVHEQYF. The V gene is TRBV2, the J gene TRBJ2-7; perhaps D is TRBD1 or TRBD2 (5 bases each). Trimming removed 7 bases at V and 5 bases at J, with 15 bases between. The CDR3 has 13 residues. The germline V gene encodes CDR1 SNHLY and CDR2 FYNNEI.

About this clonotype itself: The junction departs from germline at one end; a sequencing error may be responsible. This sequence joins TRBV2 and TRBJ2-5, with D tentatively TRBD1 (5 bases). The CDR3 extends over 13 amino acids. Germline loops: CDR1 SNHLY, CDR2 FYNNEI. This CDR3 reads CASTGTWVETQYF. In DNA, the CDR3 is TGTGCTAGCACAGGAACCTGGGTCGAGACCCAGTACTTC.

This clonotype came up a few times. The rearrangement joins TRBV11-2 to TRBJ2-5; a weak D match, TRBD2 (6 bases). Looked up from germline, CDR1 is SGHAT and CDR2 is FQNNGV. V lost 3 bases and J 0 bases, leaving 8 bases between the germline ends. The CDR3 loop spans 14 amino acids. CDR3 bases: TGTGCCAGCAGCTTTGGGGGGTACCAAGAGACCCAGTACTTC. Encoded protein: CASSFGGYQETQYF.

The rearrangement links TRBV10-1 to TRBJ1-6; 7 bases match TRBD1. This CDR3 region has 14 residues. Trimming at V came to 8 bases and at J to 7 bases, leaving 8 bases not matched to a gene. Germline V gene data show CDR1 as WNHNN and CDR2 as SYGVQD (reference sequence). The CDR3 region has the DNA TGCGCCAGCGGGGGGGACAGCTGGAATTCACCCCTCCACTTT. It is translated as CASGGDSWNSPLHF.

A single count supports this clonotype. The chain joins TRBV7-2 to TRBJ1-5; tentatively, D is TRBD1 (5 bases). Germline V gene sequence: CDR1 SGHTA, CDR2 FQGNSA. This CDR3 contains 16 residues. The V gene lost 5 bases and the J gene lost 1 base, with 15 bases spanning the gap. CDR3 sequence: CASSQVRGDSNQPQHF. The CDR3 DNA follows: TGTGCCAGCAGCCAAGTACGAGGGGACAGCAATCAGCCCCAGCATTTT.

Worth noting for this clonotype: A single base separates this from a much larger clone, so it may be a read error. This sequence joins TRBV29-1 and TRBJ2-2, with D perhaps assigned TRBD1 or TRBD2 (5 bases each). The CDR3 has 15 residues. The germline gives CDR1 SQVTM, CDR2 ANQGSEA. CDR3 sequence (DNA): TGCAGCGTTGAAACGGCCAGGGCCCAATCCGGGGAGCTGGTTTTT. It yields the protein CSVETARAQSGELVF.

This clonotype appeared many times. The rearrangement joins TRBV7-2 to TRBJ2-5; TRBD1 might be the D (5 bases). The CDR3 is made up of 15 amino acids. Trimming removed 1 base at V and 2 bases at J, with 11 bases between. From germline, CDR1 is SGHTA and CDR2 FQGNSA. DNA of the CDR3: TGTGCCAGCAGCTTAGTGTGGGCAGGGCAAGAGACCCAGTACTTC. Protein: CASSLVWAGQETQYF. Full variable domain (missing parts from reference TRBV7-2 and TRBJ2-5): GAGVSQSPSNKVTEKGKDVELRCDPISGHTALYWYRQSLGQGLEFLIYFQGNSAPDKSGLPSDRFSAERTGGSVSTLTIQRTQQEDSAVYLCASSLVWAGQETQYFGPGTRLLVL.

About this clonotype: Relative to the germline gene, one junction end is altered; a read error may explain this. The CDR3 region has the DNA TGTGCCGGCAGCCTGGCGGTAACAGGGACCGACGAGCAGTACTTC. Translation gives CAGSLAVTGTDEQYF. J is TRBJ2-7 and V is TRBV7-2; D possibly corresponds to TRBD1 (6 bases). From germline, CDR1 is SGHTA and CDR2 FQGNSA. This CDR3 has 15 residues.

The rearrangement links TRBV24-1 to TRBJ2-5; D ambiguous. Germline V lookup: CDR1 KGHDR, CDR2 SFDVKD. The CDR3 is 15 residues long. Deletions cut 4 bases from V and 0 bases from J, with 11 bases between. CDR3 DNA: TGTGCCACCAGTGACCCCGACGGACACCAAGAGACCCAGTACTTC. Protein sequence: CATSDPDGHQETQYF.

This clonotype appeared many times. The V call is TRBV7-9, the J call TRBJ1-5; maybe TRBD1 (5 bases). Germline V gene lookup returns CDR1 SEHNR and CDR2 FQNEAQ (reference sequence). V shed 3 bases and J shed 2 bases, with 14 bases lying between them. The CDR3 sequence is 16 residues long. The CDR3 sequence: CASSLKGVQGNQPQHF. CDR3 DNA: TGTGCCAGCAGCTTGAAAGGGGTTCAAGGCAATCAGCCCCAGCATTTT.

The rearrangement joins TRBV15 to TRBJ1-5; D not resolved. V lost 0 bases, J lost 3 bases, and 12 bases lay in between. Looked up from germline, CDR1 is LNHNV and CDR2 is YYDKDF (reference sequence). CDR3 length equals 16 residues. The CDR3 DNA reads as TGTGCCACCAGCAGAGATTTCGGGCAGGTCAATCAGCCCCAGCATTTT. Amino acids: CATSRDFGQVNQPQHF.

V usage is TRBV7-3 and J usage is TRBJ2-5; 9 bases align to TRBD1. The J segment lost 5 bases and the V segment lost 8 bases, leaving 6 bases of the junction unmatched. There are 13 residues in the CDR3. Germline V gene lookup returns CDR1 SGHTA and CDR2 FQGTGA. CDR3 in amino acids: CASSDRGVETQYF. The CDR3 DNA follows: TGTGCCAGCTCAGACAGGGGGGTGGAGACCCAGTACTTC. The variable domain in full, with the rest retrieved from reference TRBV7-3 and TRBJ2-5, is GAGVSQTPSNKVTEKGKYVELRCDPISGHTALYWYRQSLGQGPEFLIYFQGTGAADDSGLPNDRFFAVRPEGSVSTLKIQRTERGDSAVYLCASSDRGVETQYFGPGTRLLVL.

The V call is TRBV5-1, the J call TRBJ2-3; D ambiguous. CDR1 and CDR2 from the germline V gene are SGHRS and YFSETQ. The ends were cut back, 0 bases at V and 0 bases at J, with 11 bases in the middle. CDR3 size: 16 residues. This CDR3 is CASSLGLGSSTDTQYF. The CDR3 nucleotides are TGCGCCAGCAGCTTGGGACTGGGATCTAGCACAGATACGCAGTATTTT.

Only a few counts were recorded for this clonotype. This sequence joins TRBV12-3 or TRBV12-4 and TRBJ2-7, with D tentatively TRBD1 or TRBD2 (5 bases each). The CDR3 spans 16 residues. Trimming stripped 7 bases from V and 6 bases from J, with 25 bases between. Here the CDR3 DNA reads TGTGCCAGCACCCCTCTGAGCGTAACAGGAGGCTTCGAGCAGTACTTC. It codes for CASTPLSVTGGFEQYF.

The rearrangement uses TRBV12-3 or TRBV12-4 and TRBJ1-2; D not certain. V lost 3 bases and J lost 6, with 17 bases in between. The CDR3 consists of 15 residues. The CDR3 region is CASSFHRADVDGYTF. The CDR3 DNA sequence: TGTGCCAGCAGTTTTCACAGAGCCGATGTAGATGGCTACACCTTC.

As regards this clonotype: Because it lacks the conserved phenylalanine or tryptophan at the end, this CDR3 is likely a read error. The chain joins TRBV10-3 to TRBJ2-5; 10 nucleotides align to TRBD2. Germline CDR1 is ENHRY and CDR2 is SYGVKD. The CDR3 loop spans 16 amino acids. Losses at the gene ends were 4 bases for V and 2 bases for J; bases not matched to a gene: 7. The CDR3 region is CAISAYSGGNQETQYL. CDR3 DNA sequence: TGTGCCATCAGTGCATATAGCGGGGGGAATCAAGAGACCCAGTACCTC.

V and J are TRBV11-1 and TRBJ2-6; a weak D match, TRBD2 (5 bases). The germline V gene has CDR1 SGHAT and CDR2 FQDESV (reference sequence). The V end lost 6 bases, the J end lost 2 bases, and 11 bases lay between the germline ends. The length of the CDR3 is 15 residues. The CDR3 here is CASRVGVTGANVLTF. The CDR3, as DNA: TGTGCCAGCAGGGTCGGGGTGACTGGGGCCAACGTCCTGACTTTC.

The CDR3 here is CATSDIPLGEQFF. The DNA of the CDR3 is TGTGCCACCAGTGATATTCCACTTGGTGAGCAGTTCTTC. The gene calls are TRBV24-1 and TRBJ2-1; the D is unclear. The ends were cut back, 3 bases at V and 9 bases at J, with 11 bases in the middle. The CDR3 has 13 amino acids. The germline V gene encodes CDR1 KGHDR and CDR2 SFDVKD.

The V and J genes are TRBV19 and TRBJ1-1; tentatively, D is TRBD1 (5 bases). Trimming removed 1 base at V and 10 bases at J, with 10 bases between. CDR1 and CDR2 (germline): LNHDA, SQIVND (reference sequence). The CDR3 length is 12 residues. The CDR3, as DNA: TGTGCCAGTAGTATAGCAGGGATTGGAGCTTTCTTT. Encoded protein: CASSIAGIGAFF.

With respect to this clonotype: A much larger clone lies a single base off, so this may be a read error. The conserved phenylalanine or tryptophan is not found at the CDR3 terminus, so this likely reflects a read error. As DNA, the CDR3 is TGCAGCGTTGATCTGGCAGTTAGTAAGTCTGAAGCTTTCCTT. Amino acids: CSVDLAVSKSEAFL. The gene calls are TRBV29-1 and TRBJ1-1; D remains unclear. Trimming pared 3 bases from V and 6 bases from J, leaving 17 bases between. The CDR3 length is 14 residues. Germline loops: CDR1 SQVTM, CDR2 ANQGSEA.

Only a few counts were recorded for this clonotype. The chain recombines TRBV20-1 with TRBJ2-7, with TRBD2 matching 7 bases. J gave up 1 base and V 5 bases, and 5 bases lay outside the gene matches. CDR3 length equals 13 residues. From germline, CDR1 is DFQATT and CDR2 SNEGSKA (reference sequence). This CDR3 is CSASTSVSYEQYF. CDR3 nucleotides: TGCAGTGCTTCAACTAGCGTATCCTACGAGCAGTACTTC.

V usage is TRBV24-1 and J usage is TRBJ1-1, with D maybe TRBD1 (6 bases). The CDR3 loop spans 12 amino acids. Trimming removed 12 bases from V and 3 bases from J, with 13 bases in between. CDR1 is KGHDR, CDR2 SFDVKD, per germline. CDR3 sequence (DNA): TGTGCCGCAGGGGCCAGGGACACTGAAGCTTTCTTT. Translated, it gives CAAGARDTEAFF.

This sequence joins TRBV29-1 and TRBJ2-7; 8 bases align to TRBD1. V lost 6 bases to trimming and J lost 3 bases; unmatched junction nucleotides: 7. Per the germline V gene, CDR1 is SQVTM and CDR2 is ANQGSEA. This CDR3 region has 13 residues. The CDR3 DNA reads as TGCAGCGTAACGGACAGGGACCGCTACGAGCAGTACTTC. Its translation is CSVTDRDRYEQYF.